What follows describes a single TCR beta chain. With the 5' RACE reads reprocessed, TCRdb shows one record per CDR3 protein and no DNA. Its table lists about 140,000 distinct CDR3 sequences. The entry originates in a study of T cells expressing NK-cell markers. Germline V gives CDR1 MNHEY, CDR2 SMNVEV (reference sequence). This CDR3 has 12 amino acids. This TCR derives from a man aged 18 to 35 in good health. The chain uses TRBV27 and TRBJ2-1. The sequenced material came from blood T cells: a sorted CD56 or NKG2C T cell subset, CD4+ or CD8+ T cells, or bulk PBMC T cells (not recorded which). CDR3: CASLGRVDEQFF.